This T cell receptor beta chain was obtained from a study of radiotherapy plus CTLA-4 blockade in lung cancer (dated by TCRdb to between 2017 and 2018). In the study overall: Among the enrolled patients, about 19% had an objective response, and 31% reached disease control. Here is what the overall study found, with its caveats: After treatment with radiotherapy and ipilimumab, TCR clones that originated in tumors expanded in peripheral blood. The strongest predictors of response were reported to be early dynamic shifts in blood T cell clones along with a rise in serum interferon-beta following radiation.

The library was made by the immunoSEQ multiplex PCR assay. The table was pulled from immuneACCESS by TCRdb, which kept in-frame rearrangements only. Such tables lose some clones; where checked, under half of the loss comes from unresolved V genes, and the rest has no known cause. The sample table records roughly 50,000 clones; 82% of these occur just once. The top ten clones comprise approximately 3.4% of the sample. Focal radiation therapy combined with CTLA-4 blockade (ipilimumab) was tested in patients with chemo-refractory metastatic non-small-cell lung cancer. Taken from cysteine to phenylalanine, the CDR3 has 19 residues. Here the CDR3 DNA is all that survives: 57 bases in frame from base 1. Trimmed from V: 4 bases; trimmed from J: 4 bases; junction bases lacking a gene match: 15. A note on this clone: Its antigen is not yet known. No clone much larger than this one lies a single base away; base qualities are absent.

The V and J genes are TRBV6-7 and TRBJ1-6, with 8 bases aligning to TRBD1. TRBV6-7 counts as an open reading frame of uncertain function. The specimen comprised peripheral blood, sampled from a patient treated with radiotherapy plus ipilimumab. This sequence originates from a human donor with non-small cell lung cancer who had stable disease on radiotherapy plus ipilimumab. The encoded CDR3 is CASSSPGQESISYNSPLHF. DNA sequence: TGTGCCAGCAGTTCCCCGGGACAGGAATCTATTTCGTATAATTCACCCCTCCACTTT.